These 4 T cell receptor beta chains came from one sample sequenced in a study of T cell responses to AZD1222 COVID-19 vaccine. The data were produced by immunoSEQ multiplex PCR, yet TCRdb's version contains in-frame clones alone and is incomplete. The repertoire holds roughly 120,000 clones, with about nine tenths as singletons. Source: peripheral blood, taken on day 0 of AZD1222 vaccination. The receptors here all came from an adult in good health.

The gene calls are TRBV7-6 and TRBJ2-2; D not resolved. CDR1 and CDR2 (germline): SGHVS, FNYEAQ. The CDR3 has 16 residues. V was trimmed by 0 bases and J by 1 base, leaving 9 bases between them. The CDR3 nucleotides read TGTGCCAGCAGCTTAGCGCGTGGAGTGAACACCGGGGAGCTGTTTTTT. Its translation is CASSLARGVNTGELFF.

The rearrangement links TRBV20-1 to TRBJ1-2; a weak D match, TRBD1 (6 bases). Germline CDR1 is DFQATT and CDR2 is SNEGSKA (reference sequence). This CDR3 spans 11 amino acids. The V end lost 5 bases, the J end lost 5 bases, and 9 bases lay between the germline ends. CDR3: CSAPGVYGYTF. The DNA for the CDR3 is TGCAGTGCTCCAGGGGTGTATGGCTACACCTTC.

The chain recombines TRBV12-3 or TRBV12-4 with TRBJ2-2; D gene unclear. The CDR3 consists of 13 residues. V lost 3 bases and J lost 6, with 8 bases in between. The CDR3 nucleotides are TGTGCCAGCAGTTTGTTCAGATCCGGGGAGCTGTTTTTT. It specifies CASSLFRSGELFF.

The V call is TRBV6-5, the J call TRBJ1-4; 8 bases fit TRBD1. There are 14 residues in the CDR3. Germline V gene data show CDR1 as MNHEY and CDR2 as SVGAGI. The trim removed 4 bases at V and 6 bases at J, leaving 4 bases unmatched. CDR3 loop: CASSSRGRDEKLFF. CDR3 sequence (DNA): TGTGCCAGCAGTTCCAGGGGGCGGGATGAAAAACTGTTTTTT.